A single sample gave rise to the 25 T cell receptor beta chains below, sequenced in a study of OX40 agonist ivuxolimab in advanced cancers. Sequenced by immunoSEQ multiplex PCR; TCRdb stores in-frame clones only, minus some. This table has about 50,000 clones, approximately 91% appearing once. This material consisted of CD4+ or CD8+ T cells sorted from blood, taken in a trial of the OX40 agonist ivuxolimab. Receptors were obtained from an adult with an advanced solid tumor such as melanoma, head and neck, liver or kidney cancer.

CDR3 bases: TGTGCCAGCAGTGGGTCCGAGTATAGCAATCAGCCCCAGCATTTT. Translating gives CASSGSEYSNQPQHF. The V and J genes are TRBV6-1 and TRBJ1-5; D unclear. Trimming left V 4 bases short and J 0 bases short, with 10 bases between. Per the germline V gene, CDR1 is MNHNS and CDR2 is SASEGT. The CDR3 contains 15 residues.

The V call is TRBV29-1, the J call TRBJ2-3; the match to TRBD2 covers 7 bases. From germline, CDR1 is SQVTM and CDR2 ANQGSEA. The CDR3 runs to 14 residues. V lost 4 bases and J lost 1; bases outside the gene matches: 5. The CDR3 sequence: CSVVASGGTDTQYF. CDR3 DNA: TGCAGCGTTGTAGCGAGCGGGGGCACAGATACGCAGTATTTT.

The chain links TRBV6-5 to TRBJ1-1; perhaps TRBD1 as D (5 bases). Germline CDR1 is MNHEY and CDR2 is SVGAGI. Trimming took 0 bases from V and 1 from J, leaving 9 bases between them. The CDR3 length is 15 residues. The CDR3 coding sequence is TGTGCCAGCAGTTACTCGGGCAGGGAGAACACTGAAGCTTTCTTT. The encoded protein is CASSYSGRENTEAFF.

The J gene is TRBJ1-1, the V gene TRBV27, with D possibly matching TRBD1 (5 bases). Trimming stripped 2 bases from V and 1 base from J, with 11 bases between. Per the germline V gene, CDR1 is MNHEY and CDR2 is SMNVEV (reference sequence). The CDR3 is made up of 15 amino acids. CDR3 in DNA: TGTGCCAGCAGTTTAGCGGGACCGCCGAACACTGAAGCTTTCTTT. This gives the protein CASSLAGPPNTEAFF.

The V gene is TRBV5-6, the J gene TRBJ1-1; D is uncertain. Germline values: CDR1 SGHDT, CDR2 YYEEEE. The CDR3 extends over 14 amino acids. The V and J ends lost 2 bases and 1 base respectively, with 9 bases between them. The chain's CDR3 is CASSFRTGNTEAFF. The CDR3 region has the DNA TGTGCCAGCAGCTTTCGGACTGGGAACACTGAAGCTTTCTTT. Full variable domain (rest looked up from reference TRBV5-6 and TRBJ1-1): DAGVTQSPTHLIKTRGQQVTLRCSPKSGHDTVSWYQQALGQGPQFIFQYYEEEERQRGNFPDRFSGHQFPNYSSELNVNALLLGDSALYLCASSFRTGNTEAFFGQGTRLTVV.

The chain is built from TRBV14 and TRBJ2-5; D is uncertain. The CDR3 consists of 14 residues. CDR1 is SGHDN, CDR2 FVKESK, per germline. V was shortened by 1 base and J by 2 bases, with 8 bases between the two germline ends. CDR3 sequence (DNA): TGTGCCAGCAGCCAAGTCTCCAATCAAGAGACCCAGTACTTC. It yields the protein CASSQVSNQETQYF.

This chain links TRBV27 with TRBJ2-7; 7 positions match TRBD2. CDR1 and CDR2 from the germline V gene are MNHEY and SMNVEV (reference sequence). This CDR3 spans 14 amino acids. V was pared by 8 bases and J by 0 bases, with 7 bases of the junction left unmatched. The DNA of the CDR3 is TGTGCCAGCTGCTGCGGGGGTAGCTCCTACGAGCAGTACTTC. Protein: CASCCGGSSYEQYF.

This chain joins TRBV11-2 and TRBJ1-6, with a tentative D call TRBD1 (5 bases). Trimming pared 2 bases from V and 6 bases from J, leaving 8 bases between. CDR1 SGHAT and CDR2 FQNNGV come from the germline V gene. The CDR3 is 14 residues long. CDR3 DNA sequence: TGTGCCAGCAGCTTACCGGGGACTAATTCACCCCTCCACTTT. It encodes CASSLPGTNSPLHF.

The chain joins TRBV11-2 to TRBJ2-7; TRBD2 matches at 7 bases. Germline assignment: CDR1 SGHAT and CDR2 FQNNGV. The CDR3 extends over 15 amino acids. J lost 3 bases, V lost 3 bases, and 8 bases had no gene match. The CDR3 loop is CASSFGVGGDYEQYF. In DNA, the CDR3 is TGTGCCAGCAGCTTTGGCGTGGGAGGGGACTACGAGCAGTACTTC.

This clone has only one observation. V and J are TRBV30 and TRBJ1-1; D perhaps matches TRBD1 (6 bases). Germline V lookup: CDR1 GTSNPN, CDR2 SVGIG (reference sequence). The CDR3 is made up of 13 amino acids. The V and J ends lost 5 bases and 2 bases respectively, with 12 bases between them. Here the CDR3 DNA reads TGTGCCTGGGGCGGGACACGCAACACTGAAGCTTTCTTT. This codes for CAWGGTRNTEAFF.

This chain uses TRBV7-8 with TRBJ2-1; 8 bases map to TRBD2. Germline loops: CDR1 SGHVS, CDR2 FQNEAQ. This CDR3 has 13 amino acids. J was trimmed by 6 bases and V by 8 bases; bases with no gene match: 6. Written as DNA, the CDR3 is TGTGCCAGCGTGACGGGGGGGGCCAATGAGCAGTTCTTC. Its translation is CASVTGGANEQFF.

This clone was recorded once. V usage is TRBV28 and J usage is TRBJ2-2; 7 nucleotides agree with TRBD1. V shed 6 bases, J shed 6 bases, and the junction held 4 bases outside the gene matches. The CDR3 has 13 residues. Germline CDR1 MDHEN, CDR2 SYDVKM. The CDR3 is CASSPTGPGELFF. The CDR3 DNA follows: TGTGCCAGCAGCCCGACAGGGCCCGGGGAGCTGTTTTTT.

The rearrangement links TRBV15 to TRBJ2-7, with a weak D call TRBD1 (7 bases). CDR1 is LNHNV and CDR2 is YYDKDF in the germline V gene (reference sequence). Trimming pared 1 base from V and 5 bases from J, leaving 15 bases between. This CDR3 region has 15 residues. In nucleotides, the CDR3 is TGTGCCACCAGCAGAGGGGGCAGGGGGGACCACGAGCAGTACTTC. Encoded protein: CATSRGGRGDHEQYF. Based on the CDR3 plus reference TRBV15 and TRBJ2-7, the full variable domain is DAMVIQNPRYQVTQFGKPVTLSCSQTLNHNVMYWYQQKSSQAPKLLFHYYDKDFNNEADTPDNFQSRRPNTSFCFLDIRSPGLGDTAMYLCATSRGGRGDHEQYFGPGTRLTVT.

The rearrangement links TRBV7-2 to TRBJ2-7; tentative D call: TRBD2 (7 bases). The CDR3 loop spans 16 amino acids. Germline V gene lookup returns CDR1 SGHTA and CDR2 FQGNSA. V lost 1 base and J lost 2, with 15 bases in between. The CDR3 DNA follows: TGTGCCAGCAGCTTAGGGGAGGGGGTCCCCACCTACGAGCAGTACTTC. Translating gives CASSLGEGVPTYEQYF.

This chain uses TRBV15 with TRBJ2-1; D is perhaps TRBD2 (5 bases). Germline-derived CDR1 and CDR2 are LNHNV and YYDKDF (reference sequence). Trimming removed 0 bases at V and 5 bases at J, with 14 bases between. There are 16 residues in the CDR3. This CDR3 is CATSREGAVNDNEQFF. The DNA of the CDR3 is TGTGCCACCAGCAGAGAGGGAGCGGTGAACGACAATGAGCAGTTCTTC. The full variable domain, in which reference TRBV15 and TRBJ2-1 provide the parts outside the CDR3, is DAMVIQNPRYQVTQFGKPVTLSCSQTLNHNVMYWYQQKSSQAPKLLFHYYDKDFNNEADTPDNFQSRRPNTSFCFLDIRSPGLGDTAMYLCATSREGAVNDNEQFFGPGTRLTVL.

The rearrangement joins TRBV30 to TRBJ2-4, with D possibly TRBD1 on 5 matching bases. Germline V lookup: CDR1 GTSNPN, CDR2 SVGIG (reference sequence). This CDR3 contains 14 residues. The V and J ends lost 0 bases and 4 bases respectively, with 10 bases between them. CDR3 nucleotide sequence: TGTGCCTGGAGTGTACAGGTTGGAAAAAACATTCAGTACTTC. It is translated as CAWSVQVGKNIQYF.

The V gene is TRBV2, the J gene TRBJ1-2; 8 bases fit TRBD1. The germline CDR1 and CDR2 sequences are SNHLY and FYNNEI. This CDR3 contains 14 residues. V lost 2 bases, J lost 4 bases, and 3 bases stayed unmatched. The chain's CDR3 is CASSEWGTGYGYTF. The CDR3 DNA reads as TGTGCCAGCAGTGAATGGGGGACAGGCTATGGCTACACCTTC.

The chain recombines TRBV27 with TRBJ1-1, with D hard to call. The CDR3 length is 14 residues. Trimming cost V 6 bases and J 4 bases, with 15 bases left between them. Germline values: CDR1 MNHEY, CDR2 SMNVEV (reference sequence). DNA for the CDR3: TGTGCCAGCAGCCCCTCCTGGGCTTCCACTGAAGCTTTCTTT. Amino acids: CASSPSWASTEAFF.

The chain uses TRBV6-6 and TRBJ1-2; D is ambiguous. Germline assignment: CDR1 MNHNY and CDR2 SVGAGI (reference sequence). CDR3 size: 13 residues. With 5 bases removed from V and 0 bases from J, the gap between germline ends came to 7 bases. The DNA for the CDR3 is TGTGCCAGCAGTCGCAGATCTAACTATGGCTACACCTTC. The encoded protein is CASSRRSNYGYTF.

The chain is built from TRBV30 and TRBJ1-1, with D uncertain. This CDR3 is 13 amino acids long. Germline CDR1 and CDR2: GTSNPN and SVGIG (reference sequence). Trimming took off 0 bases at V and 6 bases at J, with 11 bases between the two ends. The CDR3 DNA reads TGTGCCTGGAGTGTGTTGTTTCCGGCTGAAGCTTTCTTT. Its translation is CAWSVLFPAEAFF.

The chain recombines TRBV27 with TRBJ1-3, with 7 bases lining up with TRBD1. The germline V gene encodes CDR1 MNHEY and CDR2 SMNVEV (reference sequence). V shed 5 bases, J shed 8 bases, and the junction held 12 bases outside the gene matches. The CDR3 runs 15 residues. CDR3 bases: TGTGCCAGCAGTATCAGGGGGGCTGGTGGTGACACCATATATTTT. It codes for CASSIRGAGGDTIYF.

DNA for the CDR3: TGTGCCAGCAGAATAGCGGGGGAGAGTTTAGAGACCCAGTACTTC. Residues: CASRIAGESLETQYF. The chain carries TRBV6-5 and TRBJ2-5; 9 bases agree with TRBD2. There are 15 residues in the CDR3. In germline, CDR1 is MNHEY, CDR2 SVGAGI. With 6 bases clipped from V and 4 bases from J, the junction kept 9 bases outside the gene matches.

Concerning this clone itself: Other DNA sequences in this specimen translate into the identical CDR3. This chain connects TRBV14 to TRBJ1-2, with 8 bases fitting TRBD1. Germline values: CDR1 SGHDN, CDR2 FVKESK. This CDR3 comprises 15 residues. Germline trimming cut 1 base from V and 0 bases from J; bases unmatched to any gene: 1. The CDR3 reads CASSQVQGANYGYTF. CDR3 in DNA: TGTGCCAGCAGCCAAGTACAGGGGGCTAACTATGGCTACACCTTC.

V and J are TRBV7-9 and TRBJ1-2; D perhaps matches TRBD1 (5 bases). The CDR3 is made up of 12 amino acids. V was clipped by 8 bases and J by 2 bases, with 9 bases between them. The germline V gene encodes CDR1 SEHNR and CDR2 FQNEAQ (reference sequence). CDR3 sequence (DNA): TGTGCCAGCGTGGGACGCAACTATGGCTACACCTTC. Protein: CASVGRNYGYTF.

This sequence joins TRBV4-2 and TRBJ2-3; TRBD2 matches 8 bases. Trimming cost V 0 bases and J 6 bases; bases outside gene matches: 2. Germline lookup yields CDR1 LGHNA and CDR2 YNFKEQ. This CDR3 comprises 14 residues. The CDR3: CASSQERGADTQYF. DNA for the CDR3: TGTGCCAGCAGCCAAGAGCGGGGGGCCGATACGCAGTATTTT.